The present T cell receptor (beta chain) was sequenced within a study of T cells after yellow fever vaccination. This clonotype occurred many times. Its target is not known. CDR1 and CDR2 (germline): LGHDT, YNNKEL (reference sequence). CDR3 length: 12 amino acids. Trimming took 6 bases from V and 5 from J; bases not matched to a gene: 0. General observations from the study: Highly abundant clonotypes carried over from the bulk population could end up in FACS-sorted repertoires as contaminants. Most primary-vaccination clones reappeared after the booster (more than 95% CD4, about 87% CD8).

TCRdb processed the 5' RACE reads anew with MiXCR; each CDR3 protein has one entry. The sample lists roughly 49,000 distinct CDR3 sequences, 7.4% occurring once. The sequence was obtained from a man aged 18 to 35 who received the YFV17D yellow fever vaccine. The chain combines TRBV3-1 with TRBJ1-1; 10 bases fit TRBD1. Material: CD8+ T cells sorted from PBMCs, obtained approximately 15 days after the first yellow fever vaccination. The CDR3 region is CASRDRGTEAFF. Here the CDR3 DNA reads TGTGCCAGCAGGGACAGGGGGACTGAAGCTTTCTTT.